These 2 T cell receptor beta chains were all obtained from the same sample, sequenced in a study of cytomegalovirus exposure and HLA in healthy donors. Primers included in the PCR were 60 Vbeta and 13 Jbeta primers. Here immunoSEQ multiplex PCR was the method, and the copy in TCRdb shows in-frame clones only, minus some. The sample has over 75,000 clones, 60% to 80% seen once. The material sequenced was PBMCs. The receptors were gathered from a man in his fifties or sixties in good health and CMV-seropositive.

The J gene is TRBJ2-7, the V gene TRBV28; perhaps TRBD2 as D (6 bases). The CDR3 contains 14 residues. CDR1 MDHEN and CDR2 SYDVKM come from the germline V gene. The germline V and J ends were trimmed by 11 bases and 7 bases, with 24 bases remaining between them. The CDR3 bases are TGTGCCTCCTGGCCCGGGACTCTGACTGGGGAGCAGTACTTC. This sequence encodes CASWPGTLTGEQYF.

The chain couples TRBV6-6 to TRBJ1-2, with TRBD1 identical over 7 bases. Germline loops: CDR1 MNHNY, CDR2 SVGAGI (reference sequence). After removal of 4 bases from V and 8 bases from J, the junction contained 7 bases not matched to a gene. The CDR3 covers 13 residues. This CDR3 reads CASSFEGAAGYTF. In DNA form, the CDR3 reads TGTGCCAGCAGTTTCGAGGGGGCTGCCGGCTACACCTTC.